This T cell receptor beta chain was observed in a study of Graves' ophthalmopathy and Graves' hyperthyroidism. Study observations and caveats: Ophthalmopathy could be told apart from stable hyperthyroidism by a 13-signature model (about 88% sensitivity, approximately 81% specificity).

The CDR3 contains 15 residues. V was clipped by 5 bases and J by 0 bases; unmatched bases: 7. The germline V gene encodes CDR1 SGHTA and CDR2 FQGNSA. Amplification of the TCR beta CDR3 regions used RNA transcripts (as template). An opening RT-PCR round employed HTBI primers and preceded a second-round multiplex PCR. TCRdb itself ran the multiplex PCR reads through MiXCR, one entry per CDR3 protein. The sample lists under 350,000 distinct CDR3 sequences, about a sixth occurring once. This clonotype was counted at least ten times. The antigen is not known. Physicians reached a diagnosis by relying on clinical symptoms, serum thyroxine, TRAb, thyroid ultrasound and orbital computed tomography. The source of the PBMCs was roughly 10 ml of fresh peripheral blood.

What was sequenced was peripheral blood. The receptor comes from an adult man with Graves' ophthalmopathy. The J gene is TRBJ2-7, the V gene TRBV7-2, with 7 bases fitting TRBD1. CDR3 DNA: TGTGCCAGCAGCCGCGCGAGGACAGGCTCCTACGAGCAGTACTTC. Translated, it gives CASSRARTGSYEQYF.